The T cell receptor (beta chain) under discussion was sequenced for a study of T cells in Graves' hyperthyroidism and ophthalmopathy. Hyperthyroidism of Graves' type that showed no ophthalmopathy progression within 18 months was stable. Around 10 ml fresh peripheral blood yielded the PBMCs. RNA transcripts provided the source from which TCR beta CDR3 regions were amplified. First-round RT-PCR of the TCR CDR3 relied on the HTBI primer set. TCRdb reprocessed the multiplex PCR reads with MiXCR, giving one entry per CDR3 protein. The profile covers more than 650,000 distinct CDR3 sequences, with 13% to 15% appearing a single time and roughly 10% taken by the ten largest. The CDR3 runs to 17 residues. Looked up from germline, CDR1 is LNHNV and CDR2 is YYDKDF (reference sequence). With 3 bases clipped from V and 0 bases from J, the junction kept 9 bases outside the gene matches. Overall study results and limits: Most thyroid-expanded clonotypes above 0.001 were also found in blood.

There are a few counts of this clonotype. Its target is not known. The chain recombines TRBV15 with TRBJ2-7, with 9 bases lining up with TRBD2. Specimen: blood. The sequence derives from a woman aged 18-35 years with Graves' hyperthyroidism. CDR3: CATSRGLAGANSYEQYF. For the CDR3, the DNA is TGTGCCACCAGCAGGGGATTAGCGGGAGCTAACTCCTACGAGCAGTACTTC. Filled out from reference TRBV15 and TRBJ2-7, the complete variable domain reads DAMVIQNPRYQVTQFGKPVTLSCSQTLNHNVMYWYQQKSSQAPKLLFHYYDKDFNNEADTPDNFQSRRPNTSFCFLDIRSPGLGDTAMYLCATSRGLAGANSYEQYFGPGTRLTVT.